Reported below is one T cell receptor beta chain. TCRdb reprocessed the RT-PCR reads with MiXCR, giving one entry per CDR3 protein. The sample consists of 410,000 or so distinct CDR3 sequences, more than 15% of them appearing once. This entry is derived from a study of patients and donors after allogeneic stem cell transplantation. CDR1 is MNHNS and CDR2 is SASEGT in the germline V gene. With 6 bases removed from V and 0 bases from J, the gap between germline ends came to 6 bases. CDR3 length: 13 residues. The clonotype originates from a human donor who was either an allogeneic HSCT recipient or a stem cell or donor lymphocyte infusion donor (not recorded which). It is not recorded whose cells these are; they may come from a transplant donor. This chain joins TRBV6-1 and TRBJ1-3; D is ambiguous. Specimen: blood, either unsorted or a sorted T cell fraction (not recorded which). The CDR3 is CASRVLSGNTIYF. The CDR3 DNA follows: TGTGCCAGCAGGGTGCTCTCTGGAAACACCATATATTTT.